One and the same sample provided the 31 T cell receptor beta chains below, sequenced in a study of chemoradiotherapy in HPV16-positive cancers. The assay was immunoSEQ multiplex PCR, and TCRdb's table has in-frame clones only and misses some. The sample has some 34,000 clones, roughly 86% seen once; the top ten hold about 2.1%. The specimen was blood, collected from a patient who underwent chemoradiotherapy. These receptors originate from a human donor with HPV-associated anogenital cancer.

The CDR3 reads CASSFGLAGGLGETQYF. CDR3 sequence (DNA): TGTGCCAGCAGCTTCGGACTAGCGGGGGGGCTCGGTGAGACCCAGTACTTC. V and J are TRBV11-2 and TRBJ2-5; 15 bases match TRBD2. The CDR3 extends over 17 amino acids. Germline loops: CDR1 SGHAT, CDR2 FQNNGV. With 3 bases clipped from V and 5 bases from J, the junction kept 7 bases outside the gene matches.

This chain links TRBV2 with TRBJ1-1, with TRBD1 as a possible D gene (5 bases). The length of the CDR3 is 15 residues. The germline V gene has CDR1 SNHLY and CDR2 FYNNEI. Trimming shortened V by 3 bases and J by 0 bases, and 11 bases separated the two germline ends. CDR3 amino acids: CASSDSGRMNTEAFF. The DNA for the CDR3 is TGTGCCAGCAGTGACTCGGGACGCATGAACACTGAAGCTTTCTTT.

The gene calls are TRBV19 and TRBJ1-2, with 8 bases aligning to TRBD1. The ends lost 5 bases at V and 5 bases at J; junction bases unmatched: 7. CDR3 length equals 14 residues. In germline, CDR1 is LNHDA, CDR2 SQIVND (reference sequence). This chain's CDR3 is CASSPRQGSYGYTF. The CDR3 DNA sequence: TGTGCCAGTAGTCCGCGACAGGGGTCTTATGGCTACACCTTC.

The chain carries TRBV5-1 and TRBJ1-2; D is undetermined. Deletions cut 2 bases from V and 2 bases from J, with 13 bases between. Germline lookup yields CDR1 SGHRS and CDR2 YFSETQ. This CDR3 spans 15 amino acids. The CDR3 protein is CASSFNRSANYGYTF. The CDR3 nucleotides read TGCGCCAGCAGCTTTAATAGGTCAGCGAACTATGGCTACACCTTC.

The chain couples TRBV7-2 to TRBJ1-4, with 10 bases identical to TRBD1. The CDR3 length is 15 residues. Germline V lookup: CDR1 SGHTA, CDR2 FQGNSA. V was clipped by 4 bases and J by 7 bases; unmatched bases: 6. CDR3 nucleotides: TGTGCCAGCAGCTATTACCGGGACAGGGGTGAAAAACTGTTTTTT. This translates into CASSYYRDRGEKLFF.

There are a few counts of this clone. This chain joins TRBV11-2 and TRBJ1-1; 9 bases are shared with TRBD1. This CDR3 is 14 amino acids long. Per the germline V gene, CDR1 is SGHAT and CDR2 is FQNNGV. The J segment lost 3 bases and the V segment lost 5 bases, leaving 4 bases of the junction unmatched. In DNA, the CDR3 is TGTGCCAGCAGCCCTCGGACAGGGGACACTGAAGCTTTCTTT. This translates into CASSPRTGDTEAFF.

The genes are TRBV5-1 and TRBJ1-1, with D maybe TRBD1 (6 bases). Germline V gives CDR1 SGHRS, CDR2 YFSETQ. V was clipped by 4 bases and J by 1 base, with 8 bases between them. The CDR3 is 13 residues long. The CDR3 reads CASSQDRNTEAFF. The DNA of the CDR3 is TGCGCCAGCAGCCAGGACAGGAACACTGAAGCTTTCTTT.

The V gene is TRBV4-2, the J gene TRBJ2-7, with D possibly being TRBD2 (5 bases). Per the germline V gene, CDR1 is LGHNA and CDR2 is YNFKEQ. V shed 1 base and J shed 7 bases, with 14 bases lying between them. This CDR3 is 14 amino acids long. CDR3 residues: CASSQGQPEREQYF. Written as DNA, the CDR3 is TGTGCCAGCAGCCAAGGGCAGCCCGAGCGGGAGCAGTACTTC.

This clone was seen just once. J is TRBJ2-3 and V is TRBV19, with TRBD2 matching over 15 bases. The CDR3 has 18 residues. Per germline, CDR1 LNHDA and CDR2 SQIVND (reference sequence). V lost 7 bases, J lost 3 bases, and 11 bases stayed unmatched. As DNA, the CDR3 is TGTGCCAGTACCCGGACTAGCGGGGGGGCCATGGGGACAGATACGCAGTATTTT. Translating gives CASTRTSGGAMGTDTQYF.

Only one count was recorded for this clone. V usage is TRBV7-9 and J usage is TRBJ1-2; D gene uncertain. The germline V gene encodes CDR1 SEHNR and CDR2 FQNEAQ (reference sequence). V was shortened by 4 bases and J by 8 bases, with 17 bases between the two germline ends. The CDR3 is made up of 14 amino acids. CDR3 loop: CASSSEARRGGYTF. In nucleotides, the CDR3 is TGTGCCAGCAGCTCTGAAGCTCGCCGCGGCGGCTACACCTTC.

The rearrangement uses TRBV13 and TRBJ1-1, with D uncertain. The V end was cut by 5 bases, the J end by 1 base, with 20 bases between. CDR1 and CDR2 from the germline V gene are PRHDT and FYEKMQ (reference sequence). CDR3 length equals 17 residues. As DNA, the CDR3 is TGTGCCAGCAGCAAATTGGGCAAAGCGGGCCAGAACACTGAAGCTTTCTTT. Translation: CASSKLGKAGQNTEAFF.

The genes are TRBV19 and TRBJ1-4; 7 bases fit TRBD1. Losses at the gene ends were 5 bases for V and 3 bases for J; bases not matched to a gene: 12. This CDR3 contains 17 residues. In germline, CDR1 is LNHDA, CDR2 SQIVND (reference sequence). CDR3 bases: TGTGCCAGTAGTGCACTGCCGGCTCAGGGGGCTAATGAAAAACTGTTTTTT. Translation: CASSALPAQGANEKLFF.

The chain uses TRBV7-3 and TRBJ2-2, with a possible D match to TRBD2 (6 bases). Trimming pared 4 bases from V and 5 bases from J, leaving 11 bases between. From germline, CDR1 is SGHTA and CDR2 FQGTGA. The CDR3 is 14 residues long. The CDR3 is CASSWTGGTGELFF. For the CDR3, the DNA is TGTGCCAGCAGCTGGACCGGAGGGACCGGGGAGCTGTTTTTT.

The rearrangement links TRBV28 to TRBJ1-4; D remains unclear. V was cut by 8 bases and J by 8 bases, with 9 bases left in between. This CDR3 has 11 residues. Germline V lookup: CDR1 MDHEN, CDR2 SYDVKM. CDR3 in DNA: TGTGCCAGCCTATCGGGGGAAAAACTGTTTTTT. Protein product: CASLSGEKLFF. Filled out from reference TRBV28 and TRBJ1-4, the complete variable domain reads DVKVTQSSRYLVKRTGEKVFLECVQDMDHENMFWYRQDPGLGLRLIYFSYDVKMKEKGDIPEGYSVSREKKERFSLILESASTNQTSMYLCASLSGEKLFFGSGTQLSVL.

This clone has more than one count but fewer than ten. J is TRBJ1-5 and V is TRBV9, with D unclear. CDR3 size: 14 residues. V shed 0 bases and J shed 7 bases, with 11 bases lying between them. In germline, CDR1 is SGDLS, CDR2 YYNGEE. The CDR3 loop reads CASSVEGIGQPQHF. The CDR3 DNA reads as TGTGCCAGCAGCGTAGAGGGCATCGGGCAGCCCCAGCATTTT.

The chain has TRBV29-1 and TRBJ1-2; 8 bases are shared with TRBD1. Germline lookup yields CDR1 SQVTM and CDR2 ANQGSEA. V lost 4 bases to trimming and J lost 5 bases; unmatched junction nucleotides: 9. The CDR3 has 14 residues. The CDR3 coding sequence is TGCAGCGTTGGACCCACAGGGGGGACGTATGGCTACACCTTC. Translated, it gives CSVGPTGGTYGYTF.

This clone was counted a single time. The genes are TRBV7-9 and TRBJ1-6, with 7 nucleotides matching TRBD1. The CDR3 consists of 15 residues. Germline lookup yields CDR1 SEHNR and CDR2 FQNEAQ (reference sequence). With 2 bases clipped from V and 5 bases from J, the junction kept 3 bases outside the gene matches. The CDR3 here is CASSLKGGHNSPLHF. The CDR3 region has the DNA TGTGCCAGCAGCTTAAAAGGGGGCCATAATTCACCCCTCCACTTT.

The J gene is TRBJ1-2, the V gene TRBV7-2, with D possibly being TRBD1 (5 bases). This CDR3 is 15 amino acids long. CDR1 is SGHTA, CDR2 FQGNSA, per germline. V was cut by 1 base and J by 8 bases, with 17 bases left in between. CDR3 sequence: CASSLGGDPPGGYTF. DNA of the CDR3: TGTGCCAGCAGCTTAGGAGGGGATCCCCCGGGCGGCTACACCTTC.

The chain carries TRBV4-2 and TRBJ1-4; weak D call: TRBD1 (6 bases). This CDR3 contains 17 residues. Trimming cost V 1 base and J 4 bases, with 16 bases left between them. Per the germline V gene, CDR1 is LGHNA and CDR2 is YNFKEQ. CDR3 nucleotide sequence: TGTGCCAGCAGCCAAGTCGCCGGGACACCAATTAATGAAAAACTGTTTTTT. Residues: CASSQVAGTPINEKLFF.

This clone was observed a handful of times. Here the CDR3 reads CASSEESAGNSPLHF. CDR3 in DNA: TGTGCCAGCAGTGAAGAGTCAGCGGGTAATTCACCCCTCCACTTT. J is TRBJ1-6 and V is TRBV2; the D is unclear. The germline CDR1 and CDR2 sequences are SNHLY and FYNNEI. This CDR3 has 15 residues. V lost 1 base, J lost 6 bases, and 10 bases lay in between.

This chain connects TRBV19 to TRBJ1-4, with D uncertain. Trimming removed 7 bases from V and 3 bases from J, with 18 bases in between. The CDR3 has 16 amino acids. The germline V gene has CDR1 LNHDA and CDR2 SQIVND (reference sequence). CDR3 in DNA: TGTGCCAGTAAGAGGGCTCTCCCCGATCCTAATGAAAAACTGTTTTTT. It is translated as CASKRALPDPNEKLFF. Full variable domain (remainder filled in from reference TRBV19 and TRBJ1-4): DGGITQSPKYLFRKEGQNVTLSCEQNLNHDAMYWYRQDPGQGLRLIYYSQIVNDFQKGDIAEGYSVSREKKESFPLTVTSAQKNPTAFYLCASKRALPDPNEKLFFGSGTQLSVL.

V usage is TRBV15 and J usage is TRBJ2-1; D not resolved. There are 16 residues in the CDR3. The V end lost 4 bases, the J end lost 4 bases, and 17 bases lay between the germline ends. Per germline, CDR1 LNHNV and CDR2 YYDKDF (reference sequence). The CDR3 DNA sequence: TGTGCCACCAGCATCTATGCGAGTTCCCCGTACAATGAGCAGTTCTTC. Protein sequence: CATSIYASSPYNEQFF.

This chain links TRBV11-2 with TRBJ1-2; weak D call: TRBD1 (5 bases). The germline gives CDR1 SGHAT, CDR2 FQNNGV. This CDR3 comprises 16 residues. V lost 4 bases and J 4 bases, leaving 19 bases between the germline ends. The CDR3 coding sequence is TGTGCCAGCAGCTCGCTTTCTGCAGGGCAAGTCTATGGCTACACCTTC. It encodes CASSSLSAGQVYGYTF.

The J gene is TRBJ1-1, the V gene TRBV4-1; D gene unclear. The CDR3 contains 15 residues. The germline V and J ends were trimmed by 0 bases and 0 bases, with 8 bases remaining between them. Germline V CDR1 and CDR2: MGHRA, YSYEKL. This chain's CDR3 is CASSQEAGVNTEAFF. In DNA form, the CDR3 reads TGCGCCAGCAGCCAAGAGGCGGGTGTGAACACTGAAGCTTTCTTT.

The chain has TRBV19 and TRBJ2-6; D gene uncertain. The germline V gene encodes CDR1 LNHDA and CDR2 SQIVND (reference sequence). The V end was cut by 6 bases, the J end by 1 base, with 7 bases between. CDR3 length: 14 amino acids. CDR3 in amino acids: CASRTESGANVLTF. The CDR3 coding sequence is TGTGCCAGTAGAACGGAGTCTGGGGCCAACGTCCTGACTTTC.

This chain joins TRBV4-3 and TRBJ1-2; D gene unclear. The germline V and J ends were trimmed by 4 bases and 8 bases, with 14 bases remaining between them. CDR3 length equals 13 residues. Germline V gives CDR1 LGHNA, CDR2 YSLEER. As DNA, the CDR3 is TGCGCCAGCAGCCGAGAGGACTTGGGGGGCTACACCTTC. This codes for CASSREDLGGYTF.

The J gene is TRBJ1-5, the V gene TRBV4-2; D is uncertain. The CDR3 has 14 amino acids. Germline CDR1 LGHNA, CDR2 YNFKEQ. Trimming removed 0 bases from V and 3 bases from J, with 6 bases in between. CDR3 loop: CASSQEPDNQPQHF. The CDR3 region has the DNA TGTGCCAGCAGCCAAGAGCCGGACAATCAGCCCCAGCATTTT.

This clone came up a few times. CDR3 bases: TGTGCCAGTAGTATAAAAGGGGCGGATAACTATGGCTACACCTTC. Amino acid sequence: CASSIKGADNYGYTF. This chain joins TRBV19 and TRBJ1-2, with D tentatively TRBD1 (5 bases). This CDR3 contains 15 residues. The germline V gene encodes CDR1 LNHDA and CDR2 SQIVND (reference sequence). The V gene lost 2 bases and the J gene lost 1 base, with 11 bases spanning the gap.

The chain employs TRBV12-2 and TRBJ1-5; the D call TRBD1 from the table was never checked on the DNA. TRBV12-2 is marked as a pseudogene. The CDR3 extends over 15 amino acids. Here the CDR3 DNA reads TGTGCAAGTCGCTCCCCGGGACAAAGCAATCAGCCCCAGCATTTT. This gives the protein CASRSPGQSNQPQHF.

This chain connects TRBV6-1 to TRBJ1-5, with TRBD1 matching over 9 bases. Per germline, CDR1 MNHNS and CDR2 SASEGT. The CDR3 length is 13 residues. V lost 6 bases, J lost 4 bases, and 1 base stayed unmatched. The CDR3 loop reads CASRGTGNQPQHF. CDR3 nucleotide sequence: TGTGCCAGCAGAGGGACAGGGAATCAGCCCCAGCATTTT.

V and J are TRBV7-2 and TRBJ2-5, with D maybe TRBD2 (7 bases). Germline CDR1 is SGHTA and CDR2 is FQGNSA. Trimming pared 2 bases from V and 3 bases from J, leaving 10 bases between. The CDR3 loop spans 14 amino acids. CDR3 nucleotide sequence: TGTGCCAGCAGCTTACGGGGGGCTGAAGAGACCCAGTACTTC. Its translation: CASSLRGAEETQYF.